This TCR beta chain was captured in a study of memory CD4+ T cells and cytomegalovirus serostatus. Germline CDR1 MDHEN, CDR2 SYDVKM. The V segment lost 6 bases and the J segment 0 bases; nucleotides outside the gene matches: 9. The CDR3 sequence is 17 residues long. Data came from immunoSEQ multiplex PCR; TCRdb stores just in-frame clones and leaves some out. The table has some 27,000 clones, about 80% seen once. The sort gate was single viable CD3+CD4+CD8-CD45RO+ cells for memory CD4+ T cells. The clonotype originates from an adult in good health and CMV-seronegative. The material sequenced was memory CD4+ T cells from blood. The V and J genes are TRBV28 and TRBJ2-1; 9 bases match TRBD2. CDR3 sequence (DNA): TGTGCCAGCAGCCCTAGACTAGCGGCTAGCTCCTACAATGAGCAGTTCTTC. Protein: CASSPRLAASSYNEQFF. The variable domain in full, completed from reference TRBV28 and TRBJ2-1, reads DVKVTQSSRYLVKRTGEKVFLECVQDMDHENMFWYRQDPGLGLRLIYFSYDVKMKEKGDIPEGYSVSREKKERFSLILESASTNQTSMYLCASSPRLAASSYNEQFFGPGTRLTVL.